This entry concerns a single TCR beta chain. Its antigen is unidentified. This sample was included in a study of T cell responses to AZD1222 COVID-19 vaccine. Only in-frame clones appear in the TCRdb table, and some are missing; sequencing was by immunoSEQ multiplex PCR. The sample has roughly 80,000 clones, roughly 90% seen once. Findings and limits, study-wide: Vaccine-related CD4 TCRs covered spike, predominating at 160-218 and 743-854. Spike-specific TCR breadth and depth rose after two AZD1222 doses. Donors were chiefly white British, with a greater number of females, and clonal diversity was perhaps underestimated.

V lost 4 bases and J lost 6; bases outside the gene matches: 10. CDR3 length: 15 residues. The germline gives CDR1 SGHTA, CDR2 FQGNSA. Sample: peripheral blood, taken on day 0 of MenACWY control vaccination. The rearrangement uses TRBV7-2 and TRBJ2-7; 9 positions match TRBD2. This clonotype was obtained from an adult in good health. The CDR3: CASSSLWRGGVEQYF. CDR3 nucleotide sequence: TGTGCCAGCAGCTCCTTGTGGCGGGGGGGCGTCGAGCAGTACTTC.